These 8 T cell receptor beta chains were all obtained from the same sample, sequenced in a study of blood T cell repertoires in COVID-19. The protocol was immunoSEQ multiplex PCR, while the TCRdb copy is restricted to in-frame clones and leaves out a portion. The sample holds approximately 150,000 clones, 82% seen once. The sequenced sample consisted of peripheral blood. The receptors stem from a woman aged 65 to 85 with acute or convalescent COVID-19.

The chain combines TRBV19 with TRBJ1-2; possible D gene TRBD1, 5 bases. Germline CDR1 LNHDA, CDR2 SQIVND (reference sequence). This CDR3 region has 15 residues. V was cut by 1 base and J by 6 bases, with 15 bases left in between. CDR3 residues: CASSIAPDRTHGYTF. CDR3 bases: TGTGCCAGTAGTATAGCTCCAGACAGAACCCATGGCTACACCTTC.

This chain uses TRBV10-1 with TRBJ2-1; 8 positions agree with TRBD1. V lost 7 bases, J lost 7 bases, and 6 bases stayed unmatched. The CDR3 is 13 residues long. The V gene's germline CDR1 is WNHNN and CDR2 SYGVQD (reference sequence). The chain's CDR3 is CASNRTGRNEQFF. The CDR3 DNA sequence: TGCGCCAGCAACCGGACAGGGAGGAATGAGCAGTTCTTC.

This chain connects TRBV6-2 or TRBV6-3 to TRBJ2-5; tentative D call: TRBD1 (6 bases). The V gene's germline CDR1 is MNHEY and CDR2 SVGEGT. This CDR3 is built from 15 residues. Trimming stripped 1 base from V and 2 bases from J, with 11 bases between. This chain's CDR3 is CASSYYRDTQETQYF. The CDR3 DNA reads as TGTGCCAGCAGTTACTACCGGGACACTCAAGAGACCCAGTACTTC.

This clone has just one count. V usage is TRBV11-2 and J usage is TRBJ2-7; 13 positions agree with TRBD2. The CDR3 consists of 17 residues. CDR1 is SGHAT, CDR2 FQNNGV, per germline. Trimming removed 1 base from V and 2 bases from J; junction bases left unmatched: 5. CDR3 in amino acids: CASSLGTSGSYAYEQYF. The CDR3 DNA sequence: TGTGCCAGCAGCTTAGGGACTAGCGGGAGTTACGCCTACGAGCAGTACTTC.

The chain is built from TRBV30 and TRBJ1-2; weak D call: TRBD1 (6 bases). Germline V gene sequence: CDR1 GTSNPN, CDR2 SVGIG (reference sequence). The CDR3 length is 15 residues. Trimming stripped 4 bases from V and 2 bases from J, with 17 bases between. CDR3 bases: TGTGCCTGGACGCAACTAAGGGGGGGGAACTATGGCTACACCTTC. Translated: CAWTQLRGGNYGYTF.

The sample holds a few counts of this clone. The V gene is TRBV6-5, the J gene TRBJ2-1; 11 positions agree with TRBD2. CDR3 length: 14 amino acids. V lost 8 bases to trimming and J lost 3 bases; unmatched junction nucleotides: 3. Germline-derived CDR1 and CDR2 are MNHEY and SVGAGI. The CDR3 is CASLTSGSYNEQFF. CDR3 DNA: TGTGCCAGCCTAACTAGCGGGAGCTACAATGAGCAGTTCTTC.

This chain connects TRBV25-1 to TRBJ2-7; TRBD1 aligns across 9 bases. This CDR3 has 15 residues. Trimming took 6 bases from V and 5 from J; bases not matched to a gene: 11. Germline CDR1 and CDR2: MGHDK and SYGVNS. The CDR3 sequence is CASSAPPGQGHEQYF. CDR3 nucleotide sequence: TGTGCCAGCAGCGCCCCCCCGGGACAGGGCCACGAGCAGTACTTC.

V usage is TRBV7-2 and J usage is TRBJ1-4, with 8 bases fitting TRBD1. Germline CDR1 SGHTA, CDR2 FQGNSA. The CDR3 covers 16 residues. Trimming took 5 bases from V and 8 from J; bases not matched to a gene: 13. In nucleotides, the CDR3 is TGTGCCAGCAGCCCGGACAGGGTTGGAGTTAGGGAAAAACTGTTTTTT. Translating gives CASSPDRVGVREKLFF.